Here is one TCR beta chain with its context. These data originate in a study of blood T cell repertoires in COVID-19. The wider study: Sources were T cells, B-cell-depleted T cells, or PBMCs; the material itself was cDNA or gDNA.

The CDR3 covers 14 residues. Germline V CDR1 and CDR2: SGHTA, FQGNSA. Trimming removed 3 bases from V and 3 bases from J, with 12 bases in between. Original processing notes: Nucleated cell number was recorded as an estimate derived from reference gene primer amplification. Sequenced by immunoSEQ multiplex PCR; TCRdb stores in-frame clones only, minus some. D and trimming were read from the DNA, whereas the V and J calls and clone size are those reported in that table. This repertoire shows about 290,000 clones, 86% found once; its top ten account for 3%. The sequence derives from a woman aged 25 to 39 with active or convalescent COVID-19. V usage is TRBV7-2 and J usage is TRBJ2-7, with D possibly TRBD2 on 6 matching bases. The sequencing input was peripheral blood. CDR3 in amino acids: CASSFKLADYEQYF. CDR3 nucleotides: TGTGCCAGCAGCTTTAAACTAGCTGACTACGAGCAGTACTTC. Using reference TRBV7-2 and TRBJ2-7 for the parts outside the CDR3, the full variable domain is GAGVSQSPSNKVTEKGKDVELRCDPISGHTALYWYRQSLGQGLEFLIYFQGNSAPDKSGLPSDRFSAERTGGSVSTLTIQRTQQEDSAVYLCASSFKLADYEQYFGPGTRLTVT.